This record covers a single TCR beta chain. Antigen unknown. This record comes from a study of OX40 agonist ivuxolimab in advanced cancers. Study-level findings and limits: The average count of expanded clones was higher among CD8+ T cells than among CD4+.

The CDR3 extends over 14 amino acids. V dropped 0 bases and J dropped 0 bases, with 6 bases sitting between them. CDR1 is SGHNT and CDR2 is YYREEE in the germline V gene (reference sequence). It was autoimmune disease history or systemic immunosuppression that excluded patients. Measured with immunoSEQ multiplex PCR; TCRdb has only the in-frame clones, and not every one. The sample includes tens of thousands of clones, about 90% of them seen just once. This sample comprised CD4+ or CD8+ T cells sorted from blood, obtained in a trial of the OX40 agonist ivuxolimab. The TCR sequence derives from an adult with an advanced solid tumor such as melanoma, head and neck, liver or kidney cancer. V and J are TRBV5-4 and TRBJ1-2; weak D call: TRBD1 (6 bases). CDR3 coding DNA: TGTGCCAGCAGCTTGGGGACAGCTAACTATGGCTACACCTTC. It encodes CASSLGTANYGYTF.